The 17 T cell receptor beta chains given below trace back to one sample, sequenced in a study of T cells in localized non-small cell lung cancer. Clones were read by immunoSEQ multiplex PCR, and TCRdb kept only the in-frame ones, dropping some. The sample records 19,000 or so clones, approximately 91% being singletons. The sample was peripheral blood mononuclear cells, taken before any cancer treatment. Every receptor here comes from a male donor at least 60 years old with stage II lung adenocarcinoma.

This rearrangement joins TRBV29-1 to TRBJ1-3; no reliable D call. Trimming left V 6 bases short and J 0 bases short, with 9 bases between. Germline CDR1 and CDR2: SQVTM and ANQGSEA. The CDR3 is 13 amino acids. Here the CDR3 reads CSVPGGSGNTIYF. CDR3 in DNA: TGCAGCGTCCCCGGCGGCTCTGGAAACACCATATATTTT. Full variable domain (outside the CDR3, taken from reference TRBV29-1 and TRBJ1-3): SAVISQKPSRDICQRGTSLTIQCQVDSQVTMMFWYRQQPGQSLTLIATANQGSEATYESGFVIDKFPISRPNLTFSTLTVSNMSPEDSSIYLCSVPGGSGNTIYFGEGSWLTVV.

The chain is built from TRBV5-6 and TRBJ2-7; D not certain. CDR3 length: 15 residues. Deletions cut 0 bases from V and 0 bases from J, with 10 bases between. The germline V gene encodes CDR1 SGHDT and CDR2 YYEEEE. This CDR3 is CASSLAPRSSYEQYF. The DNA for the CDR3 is TGTGCCAGCAGCTTGGCCCCCCGGAGCTCCTACGAGCAGTACTTC.

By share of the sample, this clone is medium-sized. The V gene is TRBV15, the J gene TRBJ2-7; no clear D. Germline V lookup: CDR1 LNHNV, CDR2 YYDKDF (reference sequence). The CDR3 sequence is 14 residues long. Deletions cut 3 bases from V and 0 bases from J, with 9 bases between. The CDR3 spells CATSRLVSSYEQYF. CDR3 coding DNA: TGTGCCACCAGCAGGCTTGTTAGCTCCTACGAGCAGTACTTC.

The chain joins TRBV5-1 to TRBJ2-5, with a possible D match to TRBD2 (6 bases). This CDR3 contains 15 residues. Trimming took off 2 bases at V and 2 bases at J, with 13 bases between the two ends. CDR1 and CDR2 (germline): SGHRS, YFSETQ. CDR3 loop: CASSFVGGQQETQYF. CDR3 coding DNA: TGCGCCAGCAGCTTTGTCGGGGGTCAGCAAGAGACCCAGTACTTC. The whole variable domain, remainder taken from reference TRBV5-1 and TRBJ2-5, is KAGVTQTPRYLIKTRGQQVTLSCSPISGHRSVSWYQQTPGQGLQFLFEYFSETQRNKGNFPGRFSGRQFSNSRSEMNVSTLELGDSALYLCASSFVGGQQETQYFGPGTRLLVL.

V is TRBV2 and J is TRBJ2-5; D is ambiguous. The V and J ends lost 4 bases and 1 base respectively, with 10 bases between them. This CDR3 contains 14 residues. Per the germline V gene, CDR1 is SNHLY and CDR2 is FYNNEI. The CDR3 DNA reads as TGTGCCAGCAGTGGACATAACAGCCAAGAGACCCAGTACTTC. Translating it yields CASSGHNSQETQYF.

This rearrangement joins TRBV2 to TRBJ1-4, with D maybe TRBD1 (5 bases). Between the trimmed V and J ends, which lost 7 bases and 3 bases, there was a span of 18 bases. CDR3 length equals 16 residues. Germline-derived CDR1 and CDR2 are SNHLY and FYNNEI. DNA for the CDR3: TGTGCCAGCACCCAATACGGCCAGGGAGCTAATGAAAAACTGTTTTTT. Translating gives CASTQYGQGANEKLFF.

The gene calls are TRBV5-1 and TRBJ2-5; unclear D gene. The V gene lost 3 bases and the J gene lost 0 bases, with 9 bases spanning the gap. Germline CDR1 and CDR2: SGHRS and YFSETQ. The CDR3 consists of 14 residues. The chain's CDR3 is CASSSDVYQETQYF. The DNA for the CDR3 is TGCGCCAGCAGCTCCGACGTTTACCAAGAGACCCAGTACTTC.

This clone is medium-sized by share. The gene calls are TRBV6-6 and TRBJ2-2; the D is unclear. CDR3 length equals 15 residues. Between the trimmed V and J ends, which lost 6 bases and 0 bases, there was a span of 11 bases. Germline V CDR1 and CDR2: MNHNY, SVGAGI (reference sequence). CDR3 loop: CASRGIGTNTGELFF. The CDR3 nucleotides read TGTGCCAGCAGGGGCATTGGAACGAACACCGGGGAGCTGTTTTTT.

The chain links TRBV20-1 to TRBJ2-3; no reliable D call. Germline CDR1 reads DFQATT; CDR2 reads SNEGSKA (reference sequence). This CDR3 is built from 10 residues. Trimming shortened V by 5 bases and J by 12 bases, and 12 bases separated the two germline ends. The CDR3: CSAALAAQYF. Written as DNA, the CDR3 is TGCAGTGCTGCCTTAGCCGCACAGTATTTT.

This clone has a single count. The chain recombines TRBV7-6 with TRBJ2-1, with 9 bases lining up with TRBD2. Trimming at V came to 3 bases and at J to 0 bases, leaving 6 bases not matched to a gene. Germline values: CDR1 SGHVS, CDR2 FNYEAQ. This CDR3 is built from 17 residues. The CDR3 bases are TGTGCCAGCAGCTTTTCTAGCGGGACGAGCTCCTACAATGAGCAGTTCTTC. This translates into CASSFSSGTSSYNEQFF.

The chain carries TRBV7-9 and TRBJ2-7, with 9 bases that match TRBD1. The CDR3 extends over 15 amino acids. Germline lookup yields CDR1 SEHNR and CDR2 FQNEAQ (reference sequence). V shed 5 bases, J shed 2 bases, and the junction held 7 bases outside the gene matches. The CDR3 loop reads CASSQGQGRTYEQYF. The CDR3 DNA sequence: TGTGCCAGCAGCCAAGGACAGGGGAGGACCTACGAGCAGTACTTC.

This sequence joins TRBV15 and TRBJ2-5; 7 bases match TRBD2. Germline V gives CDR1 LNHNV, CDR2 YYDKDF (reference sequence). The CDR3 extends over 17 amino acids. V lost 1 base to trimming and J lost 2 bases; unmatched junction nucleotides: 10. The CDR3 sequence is CATSRGYVRERQETQYF. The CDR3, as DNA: TGTGCCACCAGCAGAGGGTACGTGCGGGAGCGACAAGAGACCCAGTACTTC.

The CDR3 DNA reads TGTGCCAGCAGCGCCTCACAAGAGACCCAGTACTTC. Protein sequence: CASSASQETQYF. This sequence joins TRBV7-2 and TRBJ2-5; D uncertain. The CDR3 spans 12 residues. V gave up 5 bases and J gave up 2 bases, with 6 bases separating them. Germline assignment: CDR1 SGHTA and CDR2 FQGNSA.

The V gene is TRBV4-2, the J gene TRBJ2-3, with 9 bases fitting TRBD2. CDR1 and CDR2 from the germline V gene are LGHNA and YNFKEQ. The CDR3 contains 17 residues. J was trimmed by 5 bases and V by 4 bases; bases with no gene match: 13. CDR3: CASSLRGSGRTRDTQYF. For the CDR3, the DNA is TGTGCCAGCAGCCTCCGCGGAAGCGGGAGGACTAGAGATACGCAGTATTTT.

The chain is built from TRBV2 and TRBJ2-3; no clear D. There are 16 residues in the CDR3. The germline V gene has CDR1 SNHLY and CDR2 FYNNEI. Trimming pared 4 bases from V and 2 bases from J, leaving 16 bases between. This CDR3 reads CASSAAATTNTDTQYF. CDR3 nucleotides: TGTGCCAGCAGTGCGGCGGCGACGACAAACACAGATACGCAGTATTTT.

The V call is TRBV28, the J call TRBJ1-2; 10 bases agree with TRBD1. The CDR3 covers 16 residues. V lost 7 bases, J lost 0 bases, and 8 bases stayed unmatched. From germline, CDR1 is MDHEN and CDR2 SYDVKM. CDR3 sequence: CASTPQGTGANYGYTF. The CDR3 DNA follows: TGTGCCAGCACACCCCAGGGGACAGGGGCTAACTATGGCTACACCTTC.

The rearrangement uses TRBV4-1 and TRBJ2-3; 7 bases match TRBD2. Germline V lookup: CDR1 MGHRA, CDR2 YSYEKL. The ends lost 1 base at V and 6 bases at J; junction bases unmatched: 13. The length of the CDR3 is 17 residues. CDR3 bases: TGCGCCAGCAGCCAAGTGGACATGGGACTACCTAGGGATACGCAGTATTTT. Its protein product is CASSQVDMGLPRDTQYF.